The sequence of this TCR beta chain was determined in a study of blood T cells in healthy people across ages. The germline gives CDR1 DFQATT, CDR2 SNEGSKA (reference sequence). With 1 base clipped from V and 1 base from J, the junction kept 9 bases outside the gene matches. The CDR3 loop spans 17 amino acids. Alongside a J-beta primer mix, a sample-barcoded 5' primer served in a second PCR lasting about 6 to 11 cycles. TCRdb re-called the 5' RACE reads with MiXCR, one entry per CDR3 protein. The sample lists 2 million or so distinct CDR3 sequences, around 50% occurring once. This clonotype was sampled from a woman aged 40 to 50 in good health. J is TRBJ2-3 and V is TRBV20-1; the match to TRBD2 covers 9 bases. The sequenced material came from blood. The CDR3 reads CSARVSGGRAGTDTQYF. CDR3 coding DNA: TGCAGTGCTAGAGTTAGCGGGGGACGAGCAGGCACAGATACGCAGTATTTT.